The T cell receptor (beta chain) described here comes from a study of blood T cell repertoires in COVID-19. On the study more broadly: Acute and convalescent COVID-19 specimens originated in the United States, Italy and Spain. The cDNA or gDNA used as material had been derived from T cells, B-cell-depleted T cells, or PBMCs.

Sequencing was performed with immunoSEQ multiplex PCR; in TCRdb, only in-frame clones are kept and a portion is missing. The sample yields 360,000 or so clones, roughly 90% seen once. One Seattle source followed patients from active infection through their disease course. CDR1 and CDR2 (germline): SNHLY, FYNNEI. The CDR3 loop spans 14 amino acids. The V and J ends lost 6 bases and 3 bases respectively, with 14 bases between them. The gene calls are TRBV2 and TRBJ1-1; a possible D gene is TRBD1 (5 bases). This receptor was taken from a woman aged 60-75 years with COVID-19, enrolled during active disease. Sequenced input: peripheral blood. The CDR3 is CASSFTGLDTEAFF. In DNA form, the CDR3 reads TGTGCCAGCAGCTTCACAGGCTTGGACACTGAAGCTTTCTTT.